This is a list of T cell receptor beta chains from one sample in a study of cytomegalovirus exposure and HLA in healthy donors. Method: immunoSEQ multiplex PCR; TCRdb's copy keeps in-frame clones and lacks some. The table includes about 62,000 clones, 70% to 75% detected once. Sequenced: PBMCs. The receptors come from a young woman in good health and CMV-seronegative. Both conserved end residues are part of each CDR3. D genes are given only for firm matches. Expanded clones are given a class, and other clones once, few, many or no size at all.

>12|-|TRBJ2-1|-|TRBV7-9
CASSDTRNEQFF
TGTGCCAGCAGCGACACTAGAAATGAGCAGTTCTTC
>14|TRBD1|TRBJ1-1|-|TRBV5-1
CASSDGQGYTEAFF
TGCGCCAGCAGCGACGGACAGGGGTACACTGAAGCTTTCTTT
>18|-|TRBJ2-6|once|TRBV21-1
CASSKGGTGLDGANVLTF
TGTGCCAGCAGCAAAGGGGGGACAGGGCTCGATGGGGCCAACGTCCTGACTTTC
>15|-|TRBJ2-3|few|TRBV5-1
CASSFPGAGTDTQYF
TGCGCCAGCAGCTTCCCGGGAGCCGGGACAGATACGCAGTATTTT
>17|-|TRBJ1-2|-|TRBV7-2
CASSLVAAGGERYGYTF
TGTGCCAGCAGCTTAGTAGCAGCCGGGGGGGAAAGGTATGGCTACACCTTC
>13|-|TRBJ2-7|once|TRBV28
CASSPGSSYEQYF
TGTGCCAGCAGTCCCGGGTCCTCATACGAGCAGTACTTC
>12|TRBD1|TRBJ1-3|-|TRBV7-2
CASSEQGNTIYF
TGTGCCAGCAGCGAACAGGGGAACACCATATATTTT
>18|-|TRBJ2-7|-|TRBV25-1
CASSEPLLEGVGSYEQYF
TGTGCCAGCAGTGAACCCCTATTAGAGGGGGTAGGCTCCTACGAGCAGTACTTC
>17|TRBD1|TRBJ1-3|-|TRBV28
CASSLGTGPLSGNTIYF
TGTGCCAGCAGTCTGGGGACAGGCCCTCTCTCTGGAAACACCATATATTTT
>18|TRBD2|TRBJ2-2|few|TRBV7-6
CASRRLLAGVPNTGELFF
TGTGCCAGCAGGAGGCTCTTAGCGGGAGTCCCGAACACCGGGGAGCTGTTTTTT
>19|TRBD2|TRBJ2-7|-|TRBV5-4
CASSLAGSGRAVYSYEQYF
TGTGCCAGCAGCTTGGCTGGGAGCGGGAGGGCCGTTTACTCCTACGAGCAGTACTTC
>15|TRBD1|TRBJ1-6|-|TRBV9
CASSPYRGEDSPLHF
TGTGCCAGCAGCCCCTACAGGGGTGAAGATTCACCCCTCCACTTT
>13|TRBD1|TRBJ2-2|-|TRBV29-1
CSARTGNTGELFF
TGCAGCGCGCGGACAGGGAACACCGGGGAGCTGTTTTTT
>17|TRBD1|TRBJ2-1|-|TRBV4-1
CASSQDEVTGGNYEQFF
TGCGCCAGCAGCCAAGATGAGGTAACAGGGGGCAACTATGAGCAGTTCTTC
>19|TRBD2|TRBJ2-7|-|TRBV18
CASSPWGLAAKLRSYEQYF
TGTGCCAGCTCACCATGGGGACTAGCGGCTAAGTTAAGGTCCTACGAGCAGTACTTC
>16|TRBD2|TRBJ2-1|-|TRBV7-2
CASSVPGLADYNEQFF
TGTGCCAGCAGCGTCCCGGGACTAGCGGACTACAATGAGCAGTTCTTC
>16|-|TRBJ2-2|-|TRBV4-1
CASSPAKGRGPGELFF
TGCGCCAGCAGCCCGGCGAAGGGTAGGGGCCCCGGGGAGCTGTTTTTT
>16|TRBD2|TRBJ2-2|-|TRBV7-2
CASSLVTSGMVGELFF
TGTGCCAGCAGCTTGGTGACTAGCGGGATGGTCGGGGAGCTGTTTTTT
>13|-|TRBJ1-2|-|TRBV6-1
CASSLSLVSEASF
TGTGCCAGCAGTCTCTCTCTAGTGTCGGAGGCAAGCTTC
>19|TRBD2|TRBJ2-1|-|TRBV7-6
CASSLFGRQSAGVTNEQFF
TGTGCCAGCAGCTTATTCGGCCGGCAATCAGCGGGAGTGACCAATGAGCAGTTCTTC
>12|-|TRBJ1-4|-|TRBV30
CAWSRTNEKLFF
TGTGCCTGGAGCCGAACTAATGAAAAACTGTTTTTT
>14|-|TRBJ1-1|-|TRBV2
CASSFQRLNTEAFF
TGTGCCAGCAGTTTTCAGAGGTTGAACACTGAAGCTTTCTTT
>11|-|TRBJ2-5|-|TRBV28
CASSFSGTQYF
TGTGCCAGCAGTTTTTCGGGGACCCAGTACTTC
>15|-|TRBJ1-5|-|TRBV28
CASSLEQGGNQPQHF
TGTGCCAGCAGTTTAGAACAGGGAGGCAATCAGCCCCAGCATTTT
>16|-|TRBJ2-5|-|TRBV5-1
CASSLARGALQETQYF
TGCGCCAGCAGCTTGGCCAGGGGGGCCCTCCAAGAGACCCAGTACTTC
>17|-|TRBJ1-5|-|TRBV19
CASSIAGAGRSNQPQHF
TGTGCCAGTAGTATAGCGGGTGCGGGTAGGAGCAATCAGCCCCAGCATTTT
>15|-|TRBJ1-6|-|TRBV5-8
CASSPGWGVNSPLHF
TGTGCCAGCAGCCCGGGGTGGGGGGTTAATTCACCCCTCCACTTT
>14|TRBD2|TRBJ2-1|-|TRBV29-1
CSVELAVSYNEQFF
TGCAGCGTTGAACTAGCGGTCTCCTACAATGAGCAGTTCTTC
>15|-|TRBJ2-1|-|TRBV21-1
CASSKVRDSYNEQFF
TGTGCCAGCAGCAAAGTGCGGGACTCCTACAATGAGCAGTTCTTC
>14|TRBD2|TRBJ2-4|-|TRBV7-2
CASSPQSGTDIQYF
TGTGCCAGCAGCCCCCAAAGCGGGACGGACATTCAGTACTTC
>16|-|TRBJ2-1|few|TRBV27
CASSLIAHGGGNEQFF
TGTGCCAGCAGTTTAATCGCCCACGGGGGAGGCAATGAGCAGTTCTTC
>16|TRBD2|TRBJ2-5|few|TRBV2
CASSESASGSGETQYF
TGTGCCAGCAGTGAATCGGCTAGCGGGAGCGGGGAGACCCAGTACTTC
>14|-|TRBJ2-2|-|TRBV7-3
CASSLNPTTGELFF
TGTGCCAGCAGCTTAAACCCGACTACCGGGGAGCTGTTTTTT
>15|-|TRBJ1-2|-|TRBV28
CASSLGAGGGYGYTF
TGTGCCAGCAGTTTGGGGGCGGGGGGCGGCTATGGCTACACCTTC
>19|TRBD2|TRBJ2-1|-|TRBV23-1
CASSHLTSGGNYSYNEQFF
TGCGCCAGCAGTCACTTGACTAGCGGGGGGAATTATTCCTACAATGAGCAGTTCTTC
>17|-|TRBJ2-3|-|TRBV14
CASSQDSAEPSTDTQYF
TGTGCCAGCAGCCAAGATTCCGCGGAGCCTAGCACAGATACGCAGTATTTT
>15|-|TRBJ2-5|-|TRBV5-4
CASSLGLGPPETQYF
TGTGCCAGCAGCTTGGGACTAGGTCCTCCAGAGACCCAGTACTTC
>13|TRBD1|TRBJ1-5|once|TRBV27
CASSYRGNQPQHF
TGTGCCAGCAGTTACAGGGGGAATCAGCCCCAGCATTTT
>14|TRBD2|TRBJ2-7|-|TRBV28
CASSFRGGYSEQYF
TGTGCCAGCAGTTTCCGGGGGGGGTATTCCGAGCAGTACTTC
>16|TRBD1|TRBJ1-1|-|TRBV18
CASSPSGQSLNTEAFF
TGTGCCAGCTCACCATCGGGACAGAGTTTGAACACTGAAGCTTTCTTT
>15|TRBD2|TRBJ2-1|few|TRBV5-6
CASSSSGTNPCVKFF
TGTGCCAGCAGCTCCTCGGGGACTAACCCCTGTGTGAAGTTCTTC
>15|TRBD2|TRBJ2-1|once|TRBV11-2
CASSLDGGGCNEQFF
TGTGCCAGCAGCTTAGATGGCGGGGGTTGCAATGAGCAGTTCTTC
>16|-|TRBJ1-5|-|TRBV7-8
CASSKTREIGNQPQHF
TGTGCCAGCAGCAAAACCCGGGAGATCGGAAATCAGCCCCAGCATTTT
>16|-|TRBJ1-1|once|TRBV27
CASRVWAGGVNTEAFF
TGTGCCAGCAGAGTTTGGGCGGGAGGGGTGAACACTGAAGCTTTCTTT
>13|TRBD1|TRBJ1-1|few|TRBV19
CATMGQVNTEAFF
TGTGCCACCATGGGACAGGTGAACACTGAAGCTTTCTTT
>12|-|TRBJ1-5|-|TRBV28
CASQGPNQPQHF
TGTGCCAGTCAGGGGCCCAATCAGCCCCAGCATTTT
>13|TRBD1|TRBJ1-5|-|TRBV30
CAWSGTGSQPQHF
TGTGCCTGGAGTGGGACAGGGAGTCAGCCCCAGCATTTT
>15|TRBD1|TRBJ1-6|-|TRBV5-6
CASSERYRGGSPLHF
TGTGCCAGCAGCGAGAGATACAGGGGAGGCTCACCCCTCCACTTT
>15|TRBD2|TRBJ2-1|-|TRBV30
CAWITGGLARRGQFF
TGTGCCTGGATCACGGGGGGACTAGCCCGACGCGGGCAGTTCTTC